This paragraph reports one T cell receptor (beta chain). Its antigen is not identified. In the PCR, 60 Vbeta and 13 Jbeta primers were used. In the authors' methods: An analysis that came later counted 80 million or so unique TCR beta chains, 10 million to 12 million shared. Assay used: immunoSEQ multiplex PCR; TCRdb lists only in-frame clones, some missing. Clonal size and the V and J genes are those of that table, whereas D and trimming came from the DNA. The sample shows about 170,000 clones, about 79% of them seen only once. The data belong to a study of cytomegalovirus exposure and HLA in healthy donors. Per germline, CDR1 LGHNT and CDR2 FRNRAP. CDR3 length: 15 amino acids. V was cut by 7 bases and J by 5 bases, with 15 bases left in between. The study's findings and limits: Cytomegalovirus-associated status was assigned to 164 TCR beta chains.

Sequences were obtained from PBMCs. This receptor was taken from a female donor in good health and CMV-seronegative. This rearrangement joins TRBV12-5 to TRBJ1-6; D ambiguous. The CDR3, as DNA: TGTGCTAGTGCCCCCCAAACGGTGAATAATTCACCCCTCCACTTT. Protein sequence: CASAPQTVNNSPLHF.